This TCR beta chain was identified in a study of radiation and T cells in renal cell carcinoma. The time point here: blood 2 weeks post-SBRT. The treatment was: 15 Gy SBRT to primary tumor, nephrectomy 4 weeks later. Repertoires were generated with immunoSEQ multiplex PCR, while TCRdb's copy carries only in-frame clones and drops some. The top ten clones hold about 28% of a sample with 45,000 to 55,000 clones, roughly 80% of them seen once. The CDR3 has 16 residues. The germline V gene has CDR1 GTSNPN and CDR2 SVGIG (reference sequence). The trim removed 0 bases at V and 5 bases at J, leaving 12 bases unmatched.

Sample: blood, taken from a patient whose treatment included radiotherapy and nephrectomy. This sequence originates from a woman in her 70s with renal cell carcinoma. The V gene is TRBV30, the J gene TRBJ1-1, with TRBD1 matching 7 bases. DNA of the CDR3: TGTGCCTGGAGTGTACCCCCCGGCAGGGGGAGGACTGAAGCTTTCTTT. Its translation is CAWSVPPGRGRTEAFF.